What follows are 29 T cell receptor beta chains derived from one specimen sequenced in a study of cytomegalovirus exposure and HLA in healthy donors. With 60 Vbeta and 13 Jbeta primers, the PCR was carried out. Repertoires were generated with immunoSEQ multiplex PCR, while TCRdb's copy carries only in-frame clones and drops some. The table shows 200,000 to 250,000 clones, with about 75% occurring only once. The sequenced sample was PBMCs. The receptors originated from a man aged 18 to 29 in good health and CMV-seronegative.

V gene TRBV6-5 combines with J gene TRBJ2-1; no clear D gene. The CDR3 has 13 residues. Germline values: CDR1 MNHEY, CDR2 SVGAGI. Trimming pared 6 bases from V and 5 bases from J, leaving 11 bases between. Written as DNA, the CDR3 is TGTGCCAGCAGCGTTGGCACTAACAATGAGCAGTTCTTC. Encoded protein: CASSVGTNNEQFF.

V is TRBV19 and J is TRBJ1-6; 9 bases map to TRBD1. V was clipped by 7 bases and J by 7 bases; unmatched bases: 11. The CDR3 is made up of 16 amino acids. CDR1 and CDR2 (germline): LNHDA, SQIVND (reference sequence). For the CDR3, the DNA is TGTGCCAGTAAAGGGAATCCGGGACAGGGCAATTCACCCCTCCACTTT. Residues: CASKGNPGQGNSPLHF.

This clone was counted only a few times. The V and J genes are TRBV19 and TRBJ2-1, with 7 bases fitting TRBD2. Germline V gene lookup returns CDR1 LNHDA and CDR2 SQIVND (reference sequence). The V segment lost 7 bases and the J segment 3 bases; nucleotides outside the gene matches: 0. The CDR3 has 12 residues. CDR3 amino acids: CASTSGYNEQFF. CDR3 nucleotide sequence: TGTGCCAGTACTAGCGGCTACAATGAGCAGTTCTTC.

The genes are TRBV30 and TRBJ2-2; the match to TRBD2 covers 11 bases. The CDR3 contains 16 residues. Germline CDR1 reads GTSNPN; CDR2 reads SVGIG (reference sequence). V lost 0 bases to trimming and J lost 7 bases; unmatched junction nucleotides: 7. CDR3 DNA: TGTGCCTGGAGTGTGATTAGCGGGAGGGTTGGCGGGGAGCTGTTTTTT. Translated, it gives CAWSVISGRVGGELFF.

The chain joins TRBV7-3 to TRBJ2-2, with 13 nucleotides matching TRBD2. The CDR3 runs to 17 residues. J was trimmed by 5 bases and V by 0 bases; bases with no gene match: 3. Germline V gene data show CDR1 as SGHTA and CDR2 as FQGTGA. CDR3 DNA sequence: TGTGCCAGCAGCTTAACTCCGGGACTAGCGGGAACCGGGGAGCTGTTTTTT. Translation: CASSLTPGLAGTGELFF.

The V and J genes are TRBV4-3 and TRBJ1-2; TRBD1 is a possible D gene (6 bases). From germline, CDR1 is LGHNA and CDR2 YSLEER. The CDR3 has 17 residues. Trimming took 0 bases from V and 3 from J, leaving 17 bases between them. CDR3 DNA sequence: TGCGCCAGCAGCCAAGACCTGTGGCAGGGGCGAGACTATGGCTACACCTTC. Residues: CASSQDLWQGRDYGYTF.

The gene calls are TRBV11-2 and TRBJ1-2, with D perhaps TRBD1 (5 bases). The CDR3 totals 13 residues. Germline V gives CDR1 SGHAT, CDR2 FQNNGV. Trimming stripped 1 base from V and 4 bases from J, with 7 bases between. CDR3 sequence (DNA): TGTGCCAGCAGCTTAGGGGGCGTCTATGGCTACACCTTC. Protein: CASSLGGVYGYTF.

The chain has TRBV6-5 and TRBJ1-1; D remains unclear. The V and J ends lost 2 bases and 4 bases respectively, with 8 bases between them. CDR3 length equals 13 residues. Germline V CDR1 and CDR2: MNHEY, SVGAGI. The CDR3 region is CASSYGSGTEAFF. In nucleotides, the CDR3 is TGTGCCAGCAGTTACGGGTCGGGCACTGAAGCTTTCTTT.

J is TRBJ1-1 and V is TRBV20-1; D not certain. Trimming took off 7 bases at V and 8 bases at J, with 11 bases between the two ends. This CDR3 spans 10 amino acids. Germline CDR1 reads DFQATT; CDR2 reads SNEGSKA (reference sequence). CDR3 in amino acids: CSVLRGEAFF. CDR3 coding DNA: TGCAGTGTTCTTCGCGGGGAAGCTTTCTTT.

V and J are TRBV4-3 and TRBJ2-3; 8 bases match TRBD2. The CDR3 has 16 residues. In germline, CDR1 is LGHNA, CDR2 YSLEER. V lost 0 bases to trimming and J lost 1 base; unmatched junction nucleotides: 3. This CDR3 reads CASSQERAGGTDTQYF. DNA for the CDR3: TGCGCCAGCAGCCAAGAACGAGCGGGAGGCACAGATACGCAGTATTTT.

V usage is TRBV6-5 and J usage is TRBJ1-2; TRBD1 aligns across 9 bases. Trimming took 4 bases from V and 8 from J; bases not matched to a gene: 8. CDR1 MNHEY and CDR2 SVGAGI come from the germline V gene. The CDR3 covers 14 residues. In nucleotides, the CDR3 is TGTGCCAGCAGTTCACCGGGACAGGGTGCCGGCTACACCTTC. Protein: CASSSPGQGAGYTF.

The chain carries TRBV6-5 and TRBJ1-2; D is unresolved. Germline CDR1 is MNHEY and CDR2 is SVGAGI. This CDR3 is 13 amino acids long. Between the trimmed V and J ends, which lost 6 bases and 3 bases, there was a span of 11 bases. CDR3 bases: TGTGCCAGCAGCCCTACAGCAGACTATGGCTACACCTTC. Amino acids: CASSPTADYGYTF.

This clone has more than one count but fewer than ten. This sequence joins TRBV7-3 and TRBJ2-2; D not resolved. V was clipped by 5 bases and J by 6 bases, with 7 bases between them. The CDR3 loop spans 12 amino acids. The germline CDR1 and CDR2 sequences are SGHTA and FQGTGA. This chain's CDR3 is CASSPSAGELFF. The CDR3 coding sequence is TGTGCCAGCAGCCCCAGCGCCGGGGAGCTGTTTTTT.

This rearrangement joins TRBV30 to TRBJ2-7; 10 bases align to TRBD1. Germline CDR1 is GTSNPN and CDR2 is SVGIG (reference sequence). V shed 1 base and J 3 bases; nucleotides not matched to a gene: 6. This CDR3 contains 15 residues. DNA for the CDR3: TGTGCCTGGAGTGGGAGACAGGGGGCTAGCTACGAGCAGTACTTC. Protein sequence: CAWSGRQGASYEQYF.

This clone appeared a single time. This chain joins TRBV28 and TRBJ2-7, with a possible D match to TRBD2 (6 bases). Germline-derived CDR1 and CDR2 are MDHEN and SYDVKM. Trimming left V 6 bases short and J 0 bases short, with 18 bases between. CDR3 size: 16 residues. As DNA, the CDR3 is TGTGCCAGCAGCCCTAACGCGGGGTCCTCCTCCTACGAGCAGTACTTC. Translating it yields CASSPNAGSSSYEQYF.

The chain recombines TRBV6-5 with TRBJ1-1; TRBD1 aligns across 9 bases. The CDR3 sequence is 16 residues long. Germline lookup yields CDR1 MNHEY and CDR2 SVGAGI. The trim removed 2 bases at V and 2 bases at J, leaving 6 bases unmatched. The CDR3 spells CASSYRDRAPNTEAFF. As DNA, the CDR3 is TGTGCCAGCAGTTACCGGGACAGGGCGCCCAACACTGAAGCTTTCTTT.

The rearrangement links TRBV27 to TRBJ1-4; tentative D call: TRBD1 (5 bases). The CDR3 totals 15 residues. Trimming took off 1 base at V and 8 bases at J, with 14 bases between the two ends. Germline values: CDR1 MNHEY, CDR2 SMNVEV (reference sequence). CDR3 bases: TGTGCCAGCAGTTTATATTCTGTTAAGGGGGAAAAACTGTTTTTT. Its protein is CASSLYSVKGEKLFF.

This chain connects TRBV30 to TRBJ1-6; D is unclear. The CDR3 length is 13 residues. The germline CDR1 and CDR2 sequences are GTSNPN and SVGIG (reference sequence). V was trimmed by 1 base and J by 6 bases, leaving 7 bases between them. The CDR3 protein is CAWSEQSNSPLHF. The DNA of the CDR3 is TGTGCCTGGAGTGAACAGAGTAATTCACCCCTCCACTTT.

This chain joins TRBV11-2 and TRBJ2-4, with D uncertain. Trimming removed 5 bases from V and 10 bases from J, with 12 bases in between. The CDR3 covers 12 residues. CDR1 SGHAT and CDR2 FQNNGV come from the germline V gene. The CDR3 sequence is CASSPTTMIQYF. DNA for the CDR3: TGTGCCAGCAGCCCTACCACGATGATTCAGTACTTC.

This chain connects TRBV9 to TRBJ2-2; D gene ambiguous. In germline, CDR1 is SGDLS, CDR2 YYNGEE. V was shortened by 1 base and J by 0 bases, with 7 bases between the two germline ends. The CDR3 loop spans 15 amino acids. The CDR3 coding sequence is TGTGCCAGCAGCGTATCACTCTCGAACACCGGGGAGCTGTTTTTT. Translated, it gives CASSVSLSNTGELFF.

The genes are TRBV30 and TRBJ2-3; D unresolved. Trimming removed 4 bases at V and 4 bases at J, with 9 bases between. The germline V gene has CDR1 GTSNPN and CDR2 SVGIG (reference sequence). CDR3 size: 12 residues. CDR3 DNA sequence: TGTGCCTGGAACCGGGTGGCAGATACGCAGTATTTT. Translated: CAWNRVADTQYF.

The genes are TRBV7-9 and TRBJ1-4, with a tentative D call TRBD1 (6 bases). The CDR3 is 16 amino acids. The V gene's germline CDR1 is SEHNR and CDR2 FQNEAQ (reference sequence). V was shortened by 4 bases and J by 2 bases, with 14 bases between the two germline ends. The CDR3 region is CASSSTGKATNEKLFF. CDR3 nucleotides: TGTGCCAGCAGCTCAACAGGGAAAGCGACTAATGAAAAACTGTTTTTT.

This CDR3 reads CASSCVKAGKTIYEQYF. The CDR3 coding sequence is TGTGCCAGCAGTTGTGTGAAAGCGGGGAAAACGATCTACGAGCAGTACTTC. V and J are TRBV6-8 and TRBJ2-7; 7 bases match TRBD2. Losses at the gene ends were 4 bases for V and 3 bases for J; bases not matched to a gene: 15. CDR1 and CDR2 (germline): MNHGY, SAAAGT. The CDR3 runs to 17 residues.

CDR3 bases: TGTGCCAGCAGCTTAGCAGGGGGCGCGCCCCAGCATTTT. Protein product: CASSLAGGAPQHF. The chain has TRBV5-4 and TRBJ1-5, with 8 nucleotides matching TRBD1. The V gene's germline CDR1 is SGHNT and CDR2 YYREEE (reference sequence). With V trimmed by 2 bases and J by 9 bases, 4 bases remained unmatched. This CDR3 spans 13 amino acids.

This chain uses TRBV30 with TRBJ1-2, with 7 bases matching TRBD1. The J segment lost 3 bases and the V segment lost 1 base, leaving 8 bases of the junction unmatched. This CDR3 has 15 amino acids. Germline V gene sequence: CDR1 GTSNPN, CDR2 SVGIG (reference sequence). DNA for the CDR3: TGTGCCTGGAGTGCCGGACCGGGACAGCACTATGGCTACACCTTC. Its protein is CAWSAGPGQHYGYTF.

This clone has just a few counts. One junction end disagrees with the germline gene, perhaps due to a read error. This rearrangement joins TRBV7-7 to TRBJ2-2, with D perhaps matching TRBD2 (5 bases). The CDR3 extends over 14 amino acids. Germline lookup yields CDR1 SSHAT and CDR2 FNYEAQ (reference sequence). This chain's CDR3 is CASSLGLASGELFF. The CDR3 DNA reads TGTGCTAGCAGCTTAGGGCTAGCTTCCGGGGAGCTGTTTTTT. Combining the CDR3 with reference TRBV7-7 and TRBJ2-2 gives the whole variable domain GAGVSQSPRYKVTKRGQDVTLRCDPISSHATLYWYQQALGQGPEFLTYFNYEAQPDKSGLPSDRFSAERPEGSISTLTIQRTEQRDSAMYRCASSLGLASGELFFGEGSRLTVL.

The chain carries TRBV19 and TRBJ2-3; TRBD2 matches 7 bases. Looked up from germline, CDR1 is LNHDA and CDR2 is SQIVND (reference sequence). This CDR3 has 15 residues. V was clipped by 1 base and J by 4 bases; unmatched bases: 5. The CDR3, as DNA: TGTGCCAGTAGTATAGCGGGGGACTACGCAGATACGCAGTATTTT. This sequence encodes CASSIAGDYADTQYF.

The chain recombines TRBV30 with TRBJ1-5, with 10 bases that match TRBD1. The CDR3 contains 15 residues. V was pared by 4 bases and J by 2 bases, with 5 bases of the junction left unmatched. Germline lookup yields CDR1 GTSNPN and CDR2 SVGIG (reference sequence). CDR3 bases: TGTGCCTGGACCCGGGGGACAGGGGGCAATCAGCCCCAGCATTTT. This translates into CAWTRGTGGNQPQHF.

This clone was seen only once. This chain joins TRBV5-1 and TRBJ2-1, with TRBD2 identical over 11 bases. V gave up 1 base and J gave up 2 bases; unmatched junction bases: 11. The length of the CDR3 is 19 residues. Germline V gene data show CDR1 as SGHRS and CDR2 as YFSETQ. The CDR3 DNA follows: TGCGCCAGCAGCTTGCAAAGCCTAGCGGGAGGACGAACCTACAATGAGCAGTTCTTC. Protein: CASSLQSLAGGRTYNEQFF.